Below are 21 T cell receptor beta chains sequenced from a single sample in a study of neurological immune-mediated disorders. One entry per CDR3 protein results from TCRdb running MiXCR on the 5' RACE reads. This sample carries tens of thousands of distinct CDR3 sequences, under 2% of them seen once, and the ten largest clones take less than 2.5%. The sequenced material came from PBMCs. Source of these receptors: a woman between 40 and 50 years old with multiple sclerosis.

This clonotype was seen at least ten times. The V call is TRBV11-2, the J call TRBJ2-1, with D tentatively TRBD1 (6 bases). The CDR3 length is 15 residues. Trimming left V 5 bases short and J 2 bases short, with 13 bases between. CDR1 is SGHAT, CDR2 FQNNGV, per germline. The CDR3 loop reads CASSQMGQPYNEQFF. CDR3 bases: TGTGCCAGCAGCCAAATGGGACAACCCTACAATGAGCAGTTCTTC. Supplemented by reference TRBV11-2 and TRBJ2-1, the full variable domain reads EAGVAQSPRYKIIEKRQSVAFWCNPISGHATLYWYQQILGQGPKLLIQFQNNGVVDDSQLPKDRFSAERLKGVDSTLKIQPAKLEDSAVYLCASSQMGQPYNEQFFGPGTRLTVL.

This clonotype was seen a few times. The chain has TRBV5-1 and TRBJ2-3, with 9 bases aligning to TRBD1. V was pared by 4 bases and J by 3 bases, with 6 bases of the junction left unmatched. Per the germline V gene, CDR1 is SGHRS and CDR2 is YFSETQ. The CDR3 has 15 residues. This CDR3 reads CASSPDRGDTDTQYF. CDR3 DNA: TGCGCCAGCAGCCCAGACAGGGGGGATACAGATACGCAGTATTTT.

In its sample, this clonotype was seen many times. The chain employs TRBV9 and TRBJ2-7; D possibly uses TRBD1 or TRBD2 (5 bases each). Trimming cost V 3 bases and J 2 bases, with 15 bases left between them. This CDR3 is 15 amino acids long. Germline V gene lookup returns CDR1 SGDLS and CDR2 YYNGEE. CDR3 sequence (DNA): TGTGCCAGCAGCGCTCGGGACGGAAAAACCTACGAGCAGTACTTC. Amino acids: CASSARDGKTYEQYF.

This clonotype was recorded at least ten times. The rearrangement uses TRBV14 and TRBJ2-3, with TRBD1 matching over 7 bases. With V trimmed by 5 bases and J by 5 bases, 4 bases remained unmatched. The length of the CDR3 is 13 residues. CDR1 is SGHDN, CDR2 FVKESK, per germline. The CDR3 bases are TGTGCCAGCAGCAGGACAGGTAGAGATACGCAGTATTTT. Residues: CASSRTGRDTQYF.

This clonotype has a count of ten or more. This chain links TRBV6-1 with TRBJ1-2, with D perhaps matching TRBD1 (5 bases). The germline gives CDR1 MNHNS, CDR2 SASEGT. The CDR3 has 13 amino acids. Trimming pared 0 bases from V and 8 bases from J, leaving 10 bases between. This CDR3 reads CASSEAGRDGYTF. CDR3 nucleotides: TGTGCCAGCAGTGAAGCGGGAAGGGACGGCTACACCTTC.

This clonotype was recorded at least ten times. The chain carries TRBV18 and TRBJ1-2; D not certain. This CDR3 contains 13 residues. Trimming removed 3 bases from V and 6 bases from J, with 11 bases in between. Looked up from germline, CDR1 is KGHSH and CDR2 is LQKENI. In DNA form, the CDR3 reads TGTGCCAGCTCACCTTCAGGATCTGATGGCTACACCTTC. Translating gives CASSPSGSDGYTF. The variable domain in full, completed from reference TRBV18 and TRBJ1-2, reads NAGVMQNPRHLVRRRGQEARLRCSPMKGHSHVYWYRQLPEEGLKFMVYLQKENIIDESGMPKERFSAEFPKEGPSILRIQQVVRGDSAAYFCASSPSGSDGYTFGSGTRLTVV.

This clonotype has at least ten counts. The rearrangement links TRBV24-1 to TRBJ2-3; D remains unclear. There are 14 residues in the CDR3. Germline CDR1 KGHDR, CDR2 SFDVKD. The V end was cut by 9 bases, the J end by 2 bases, with 14 bases between. The DNA for the CDR3 is TGTGCCACCGAGGCCAGAGACTCCACAGATACGCAGTATTTT. Residues: CATEARDSTDTQYF.

This clonotype was recorded many times. The chain has TRBV5-1 and TRBJ2-1; 14 bases are shared with TRBD2. After removal of 2 bases from V and 0 bases from J, the junction contained 10 bases not matched to a gene. The length of the CDR3 is 20 residues. Germline CDR1 SGHRS, CDR2 YFSETQ. This chain's CDR3 is CASSLRPGLAGGVSYNEQFF. The CDR3 bases are TGCGCCAGCAGCTTACGCCCTGGACTAGCGGGGGGTGTCTCCTACAATGAGCAGTTCTTC.

This clonotype showed up many times. The V call is TRBV7-2, the J call TRBJ2-1; maybe TRBD2 (6 bases). The germline V gene encodes CDR1 SGHTA and CDR2 FQGNSA. V lost 5 bases, J lost 10 bases, and 15 bases lay in between. CDR3 length: 13 amino acids. CDR3 sequence: CASSPGSQREQFF. DNA for the CDR3: TGTGCCAGCAGCCCCGGGAGCCAGAGGGAGCAGTTCTTC.

This clonotype was seen many times. The chain uses TRBV6-6 and TRBJ2-5; maybe TRBD1 (5 bases). This CDR3 has 14 residues. Trimming stripped 0 bases from V and 3 bases from J, with 8 bases between. Germline V lookup: CDR1 MNHNY, CDR2 SVGAGI (reference sequence). CDR3 protein: CASSYSETEETQYF. The CDR3 nucleotides read TGTGCCAGCAGTTACTCCGAGACAGAAGAGACCCAGTACTTC.

This clonotype was counted ten times or more. This rearrangement joins TRBV20-1 to TRBJ1-2, with D unresolved. Trimming took off 0 bases at V and 1 base at J, with 6 bases between the two ends. The CDR3 covers 13 residues. Per the germline V gene, CDR1 is DFQATT and CDR2 is SNEGSKA (reference sequence). CDR3 coding DNA: TGCAGTGCTAGAGATGGGAATAACTATGGCTACACCTTC. This codes for CSARDGNNYGYTF.

This clonotype came up many times. The rearrangement links TRBV7-2 to TRBJ2-2, with D uncertain. The V and J ends lost 0 bases and 7 bases respectively, with 9 bases between them. CDR3 length equals 14 residues. Germline lookup yields CDR1 SGHTA and CDR2 FQGNSA. The CDR3 bases are TGTGCCAGCAGCTTAGCACCGGGCGGCGGGGAGCTGTTTTTT. Its translation: CASSLAPGGGELFF. The variable domain in full, completed from reference TRBV7-2 and TRBJ2-2, reads GAGVSQSPSNKVTEKGKDVELRCDPISGHTALYWYRQSLGQGLEFLIYFQGNSAPDKSGLPSDRFSAERTGGSVSTLTIQRTQQEDSAVYLCASSLAPGGGELFFGEGSRLTVL.

This clonotype was counted at least ten times. The junction departs from germline at one end; a sequencing error may be responsible. J is TRBJ2-1 and V is TRBV7-2; 14 nucleotides match TRBD2. There are 15 residues in the CDR3. CDR1 and CDR2 (germline): SGHTA, FQGNSA. The CDR3 sequence is CASSLLGTSGGLRIF. As DNA, the CDR3 is TGTGCCAGCAGCTTACTCGGGACTAGCGGGGGCCTTCGGATCTTC.

This clonotype occurred many times. The rearrangement joins TRBV9 to TRBJ2-3; D gene unclear. Trimming left V 3 bases short and J 3 bases short, with 5 bases between. Germline V CDR1 and CDR2: SGDLS, YYNGEE. The CDR3 is made up of 12 amino acids. The CDR3 reads CASSGATDTQYF. The CDR3 coding sequence is TGTGCCAGCAGCGGAGCGACAGATACGCAGTATTTT.

At least ten counts were recorded for this clonotype. The CDR3 region is CASSQFLNGGLNQPQHF. DNA for the CDR3: TGCGCCAGCAGCCAATTCCTAAACGGGGGCCTCAATCAGCCCCAGCATTTT. This chain links TRBV4-1 with TRBJ1-5; D may be TRBD1 (6 bases). The germline V gene has CDR1 MGHRA and CDR2 YSYEKL. The CDR3 sequence is 17 residues long. The V end was cut by 2 bases, the J end by 3 bases, with 17 bases between.

This clonotype occurred many times. This sequence joins TRBV5-1 and TRBJ2-3, with D perhaps TRBD2 (6 bases). The CDR3 sequence is 16 residues long. V shed 0 bases and J shed 2 bases, with 13 bases lying between them. Germline-derived CDR1 and CDR2 are SGHRS and YFSETQ. The CDR3: CASSLDSRGPTDTQYF. The CDR3 nucleotides are TGCGCCAGCAGCTTGGACTCGCGGGGCCCCACAGATACGCAGTATTTT.

To note about this clonotype: Being one base from a much bigger clone, this may be a read error. This chain joins TRBV5-1 and TRBJ1-5; 8 bases line up with TRBD1. Germline-derived CDR1 and CDR2 are SGHRS and YFSETQ. The CDR3 is 14 amino acids. CDR3 DNA: TGCGCCAGCAGCTTGATCAGGGGGCGAATTGAGCAGAATTTT. Protein sequence: CASSLIRGRIEQNF.

In this sample, this clonotype turned up many times. This chain joins TRBV12-3 or TRBV12-4 and TRBJ1-1; D possibly corresponds to TRBD1 (5 bases). The CDR3 spans 14 residues. V was trimmed by 5 bases and J by 1 base, leaving 11 bases between them. The chain's CDR3 is CASSQGGQNTEAFF. CDR3 DNA sequence: TGTGCCAGCAGTCAGGGAGGTCAGAACACTGAAGCTTTCTTT.

This clonotype has a count of ten or more. The genes are TRBV20-1 and TRBJ2-3, with 9 bases lining up with TRBD2. The V gene's germline CDR1 is DFQATT and CDR2 SNEGSKA (reference sequence). The CDR3 loop spans 16 amino acids. V lost 0 bases to trimming and J lost 4 bases; unmatched junction nucleotides: 8. In DNA form, the CDR3 reads TGCAGTGCTAGAGACCCGGCTAGCGGGGTCTCAGATACGCAGTATTTT. This translates into CSARDPASGVSDTQYF.

This clonotype was seen many times. The chain links TRBV5-1 to TRBJ1-1; TRBD1 might be the D (5 bases). The CDR3 is 15 amino acids. Per germline, CDR1 SGHRS and CDR2 YFSETQ. Trimming stripped 0 bases from V and 5 bases from J, with 14 bases between. The DNA for the CDR3 is TGCGCCAGCAGCTTGGACGGGGACGGACGAACTGAAGCTTTCTTT. This gives the protein CASSLDGDGRTEAFF.

This clonotype was picked up many times. This sequence joins TRBV5-1 and TRBJ2-3; 7 positions match TRBD1. CDR3 length: 16 residues. V lost 4 bases to trimming and J lost 2 bases; unmatched junction nucleotides: 10. Per germline, CDR1 SGHRS and CDR2 YFSETQ. The CDR3 region is CASSPEPQGNTDTQYF. In nucleotides, the CDR3 is TGCGCCAGCAGCCCCGAACCACAGGGGAACACAGATACGCAGTATTTT.